This T cell receptor beta chain was captured by sequencing in a study of T cells in Graves' hyperthyroidism and ophthalmopathy. Worth noting for this clonotype: The antigen is unknown.

Amplification of TCR beta CDR3 regions was performed using RNA transcripts as template. RT-PCR in the first round (using the HTBI primer set) targeted the TCR CDR3. TCRdb reanalysed the multiplex PCR reads using MiXCR and keeps one entry per CDR3 protein. The sample contains hundreds of thousands of distinct CDR3 sequences, 45% of which appear only once. On the basis of clinical symptoms, serum thyroxine and TRAb, thyroid ultrasound and orbital computed tomography, diagnoses were made. Germline V gene sequence: CDR1 SGHTA, CDR2 FQGNSA. The V segment lost 3 bases and the J segment 7 bases; nucleotides outside the gene matches: 3. This CDR3 contains 13 residues. Study-wide results and limits: A model built on 13 V-J features separated ophthalmopathy from stable hyperthyroidism.

The receptor comes from an adult man with Graves' disease, either hyperthyroidism or ophthalmopathy (not recorded which). The gene calls are TRBV7-2 and TRBJ1-3, with 7 bases identical to TRBD1. The sample was peripheral blood or thyroid tissue (not recorded which). This CDR3 is CASSFGTANTIYF. The CDR3 DNA follows: TGTGCCAGCAGCTTCGGGACAGCCAACACCATATATTTT.